The 23 T cell receptor beta chains listed next were all sequenced from one sample in a study of shared clonotypes between healthy human individuals. Positive CCR7 selection of CD45RO-negative cells yielded the naive CD8 cells, and terminally differentiated effector memory CD45RA+ cells were excluded. The repertoire was sequenced with immunoSEQ multiplex PCR; TCRdb's copy has only in-frame clones and lacks some. The sample shows 1.5 million to 2.5 million clones, about 95% of them seen only once. The sample consisted of naive CD8+ T cells sorted from blood. The receptors were sampled from a man younger than 30 in good health.

V and J are TRBV30 and TRBJ2-7; D uncertain. The CDR3 has 13 residues. Trimming removed 3 bases at V and 2 bases at J, with 11 bases between. CDR1 is GTSNPN, CDR2 SVGIG, per germline (reference sequence). The CDR3 protein is CAWSPPETYEQYF. The CDR3 DNA reads as TGTGCCTGGAGCCCCCCTGAAACCTACGAGCAGTACTTC.

The genes are TRBV27 and TRBJ1-2; the match to TRBD1 covers 8 bases. The CDR3 length is 16 residues. The germline CDR1 and CDR2 sequences are MNHEY and SMNVEV (reference sequence). V shed 3 bases, J shed 5 bases, and the junction held 11 bases outside the gene matches. The CDR3 reads CASSLGGGQGGYGYTF. DNA of the CDR3: TGTGCCAGCAGTTTGGGAGGCGGACAGGGTGGGTATGGCTACACCTTC.

The gene calls are TRBV7-2 and TRBJ2-1, with 10 bases matching TRBD2. Looked up from germline, CDR1 is SGHTA and CDR2 is FQGNSA. J gave up 5 bases and V 5 bases, and 3 bases lay outside the gene matches. The CDR3 is 14 amino acids. As DNA, the CDR3 is TGTGCCAGCAGCCCCGGACTAGCGGACAATGAGCAGTTCTTC. Protein sequence: CASSPGLADNEQFF. The full variable domain, with the rest looked up from reference TRBV7-2 and TRBJ2-1, is GAGVSQSPSNKVTEKGKDVELRCDPISGHTALYWYRQSLGQGLEFLIYFQGNSAPDKSGLPSDRFSAERTGGSVSTLTIQRTQQEDSAVYLCASSPGLADNEQFFGPGTRLTVL.

V usage is TRBV27 and J usage is TRBJ2-7, with D maybe TRBD2 (6 bases). CDR1 and CDR2 from the germline V gene are MNHEY and SMNVEV (reference sequence). The CDR3 is made up of 14 amino acids. Trimming left V 5 bases short and J 4 bases short, with 15 bases between. CDR3 protein: CASSAGTGEYEQYF. In DNA form, the CDR3 reads TGTGCCAGCAGTGCCGGGACGGGAGAGTACGAGCAGTACTTC.

The rearrangement uses TRBV6-5 and TRBJ2-2, with D tentatively TRBD2 (6 bases). The V gene lost 6 bases and the J gene lost 9 bases, with 20 bases spanning the gap. The CDR3 contains 15 residues. The V gene's germline CDR1 is MNHEY and CDR2 SVGAGI. The CDR3 reads CASSWGERLPRELFF. The CDR3 nucleotides read TGTGCCAGCAGCTGGGGGGAGAGGCTACCGAGGGAGCTGTTTTTT.

V usage is TRBV6-5 and J usage is TRBJ1-3; TRBD1 aligns across 10 bases. The CDR3 is made up of 16 amino acids. Germline V gene data show CDR1 as MNHEY and CDR2 as SVGAGI. The V segment lost 4 bases and the J segment 2 bases; nucleotides outside the gene matches: 5. The DNA of the CDR3 is TGTGCCAGCAGTTCCGGGACAGGGGCGGCTGGAAACACCATATATTTT. Its translation is CASSSGTGAAGNTIYF.

The rearrangement uses TRBV7-9 and TRBJ1-4; D is uncertain. The CDR3 has 15 residues. The V end was cut by 4 bases, the J end by 8 bases, with 17 bases between. CDR1 is SEHNR, CDR2 FQNEAQ, per germline (reference sequence). The CDR3 sequence: CASSSAEGGWEKLFF. The DNA for the CDR3 is TGTGCCAGCAGCTCCGCGGAGGGTGGGTGGGAAAAACTGTTTTTT.

The gene calls are TRBV19 and TRBJ2-7; 8 bases agree with TRBD2. V lost 5 bases and J lost 9; bases outside the gene matches: 9. Germline lookup yields CDR1 LNHDA and CDR2 SQIVND (reference sequence). The CDR3 extends over 13 amino acids. The CDR3 nucleotides read TGTGCCAGTAGTCCCAATCCGGGAGGGGTGCAGTACTTC. Its translation is CASSPNPGGVQYF.

The genes are TRBV19 and TRBJ2-3; either TRBD1 or TRBD2 may supply D (6 bases each). Germline V lookup: CDR1 LNHDA, CDR2 SQIVND (reference sequence). Trimming cost V 7 bases and J 0 bases, with 17 bases left between them. The CDR3 has 16 residues. Written as DNA, the CDR3 is TGTGCCAGTACTCCGAGGTGGGGGGCCAGCACAGATACGCAGTATTTT. It yields the protein CASTPRWGASTDTQYF.

This chain connects TRBV5-1 to TRBJ2-7; tentative D call: TRBD1 (5 bases). Trimming cost V 0 bases and J 6 bases, with 10 bases left between them. The germline gives CDR1 SGHRS, CDR2 YFSETQ. The CDR3 consists of 13 residues. The DNA of the CDR3 is TGCGCCAGCAGCTTGGGTGCAGGGTTCGAGCAGTACTTC. Protein product: CASSLGAGFEQYF. The full variable domain, its missing parts supplied by reference TRBV5-1 and TRBJ2-7, is KAGVTQTPRYLIKTRGQQVTLSCSPISGHRSVSWYQQTPGQGLQFLFEYFSETQRNKGNFPGRFSGRQFSNSRSEMNVSTLELGDSALYLCASSLGAGFEQYFGPGTRLTVT.

The chain employs TRBV4-1 and TRBJ1-4; D may be TRBD1 (5 bases). CDR1 is MGHRA and CDR2 is YSYEKL in the germline V gene. Trimming stripped 6 bases from V and 8 bases from J, with 22 bases between. The CDR3 spans 16 residues. CDR3 sequence (DNA): TGCGCCAGCAGTCAAACGGGACGGAGAGAAAAAGAAAAACTGTTTTTT. Amino acids: CASSQTGRREKEKLFF.

V is TRBV27 and J is TRBJ2-7; 9 nucleotides agree with TRBD2. The J segment lost 5 bases and the V segment lost 4 bases, leaving 6 bases of the junction unmatched. In germline, CDR1 is MNHEY, CDR2 SMNVEV (reference sequence). The CDR3 length is 14 residues. CDR3 amino acids: CASSWDSGSDEQYF. In DNA form, the CDR3 reads TGTGCCAGCAGTTGGGATAGCGGGAGTGACGAGCAGTACTTC.

This clone was seen more than once but under ten times. This rearrangement joins TRBV4-1 to TRBJ1-6, with D possibly TRBD1 on 5 matching bases. The CDR3 has 14 residues. The V end lost 6 bases, the J end lost 8 bases, and 14 bases lay between the germline ends. Germline assignment: CDR1 MGHRA and CDR2 YSYEKL. The CDR3 protein is CASRLTGGDSPLHF. As DNA, the CDR3 is TGCGCCAGCAGGCTAACAGGTGGGGATTCACCCCTCCACTTT.

The chain couples TRBV11-2 to TRBJ1-6; D is uncertain. Germline assignment: CDR1 SGHAT and CDR2 FQNNGV. Trimming took 5 bases from V and 13 from J, leaving 15 bases between them. The CDR3 has 13 residues. The CDR3 reads CASSVVFSPPLHF. CDR3 nucleotides: TGTGCCAGCAGCGTCGTTTTCAGCCCCCCCCTCCACTTT.

This rearrangement joins TRBV9 to TRBJ1-5; 7 nucleotides line up with TRBD1. This CDR3 contains 13 residues. The V gene end was trimmed by 2 bases and the J gene end by 4 bases; junction bases not matched to a gene: 0. Germline V gene lookup returns CDR1 SGDLS and CDR2 YYNGEE. CDR3 loop: CASSVTGNQPQHF. Written as DNA, the CDR3 is TGTGCCAGCAGCGTGACAGGGAATCAGCCCCAGCATTTT. The entire variable domain, with the rest obtained from reference TRBV9 and TRBJ1-5, is as follows: DSGVTQTPKHLITATGQRVTLRCSPRSGDLSVYWYQQSLDQGLQFLIQYYNGEERAKGNILERFSAQQFPDLHSELNLSSLELGDSALYFCASSVTGNQPQHFGDGTRLSIL.

This chain connects TRBV6-5 to TRBJ1-1, with D possibly TRBD1 on 6 matching bases. The length of the CDR3 is 14 residues. Trimming pared 6 bases from V and 0 bases from J, leaving 11 bases between. Germline lookup yields CDR1 MNHEY and CDR2 SVGAGI. The CDR3 bases are TGTGCCAGCAGCCTGACAGGCATGAACACTGAAGCTTTCTTT. This encodes CASSLTGMNTEAFF.

The chain links TRBV13 to TRBJ2-2, with 15 bases aligning to TRBD2. This CDR3 has 19 residues. With V trimmed by 4 bases and J by 4 bases, 10 bases remained unmatched. Germline V CDR1 and CDR2: PRHDT, FYEKMQ (reference sequence). Here the CDR3 reads CASSSGTSGGLRFTGELFF. As DNA, the CDR3 is TGTGCCAGCAGCTCGGGGACTAGCGGGGGGCTGCGGTTCACCGGGGAGCTGTTTTTT.

The chain combines TRBV13 with TRBJ2-7; a possible D gene is TRBD1 (5 bases). The CDR3 spans 12 residues. CDR1 and CDR2 from the germline V gene are PRHDT and FYEKMQ (reference sequence). Between the trimmed V and J ends, which lost 3 bases and 5 bases, there was a span of 8 bases. CDR3 DNA: TGTGCCAGCAGCTTCAAGGGGCACGAGCAGTACTTC. Protein sequence: CASSFKGHEQYF.

This clone was seen just once. The chain combines TRBV6-5 with TRBJ1-2; 7 bases agree with TRBD1. The CDR3 has 11 amino acids. The V and J ends lost 7 bases and 6 bases, in that order; junction bases with no gene match: 2. Germline loops: CDR1 MNHEY, CDR2 SVGAGI. CDR3 residues: CASKGADGYTF. The CDR3 coding sequence is TGTGCCAGCAAGGGGGCGGATGGCTACACCTTC.

This chain uses TRBV11-2 with TRBJ2-5; tentatively, D is TRBD1 (6 bases). The V end lost 4 bases, the J end lost 0 bases, and 12 bases lay between the germline ends. The length of the CDR3 is 15 residues. CDR1 SGHAT and CDR2 FQNNGV come from the germline V gene. CDR3 protein: CASSSGTGNQETQYF. CDR3 sequence (DNA): TGTGCCAGCAGCTCGGGAACAGGGAACCAAGAGACCCAGTACTTC.

As to this clone: Within the sample, other DNA sequences also encode this same CDR3. The V call is TRBV5-4, the J call TRBJ2-7; maybe TRBD2 (5 bases). Germline CDR1 SGHNT, CDR2 YYREEE (reference sequence). The CDR3 sequence is 13 residues long. The germline V and J ends were trimmed by 3 bases and 4 bases, with 11 bases remaining between them. CDR3 coding DNA: TGTGCCAGCAGCTCTTCTCCGGGGTACGAGCAGTACTTC. It yields the protein CASSSSPGYEQYF.

The J gene is TRBJ2-1, the V gene TRBV28; 12 nucleotides align to TRBD2. The CDR3 is made up of 16 amino acids. CDR1 and CDR2 (germline): MDHEN, SYDVKM. V gave up 2 bases and J gave up 7 bases; unmatched junction bases: 6. The CDR3 DNA is TGTGCCAGCAGTTTAACTAGCGGGGGGCTCCTGAATGAGCAGTTCTTC. Protein: CASSLTSGGLLNEQFF.

The J gene is TRBJ2-6, the V gene TRBV23-1; 7 nucleotides match TRBD1. TRBV23-1 is an ORF for which the function is uncertain. The CDR3 consists of 17 residues. Trimming cost V 6 bases and J 2 bases; bases outside gene matches: 10. For the CDR3, the DNA is TGCGCCAGCAGACCGGAGCGGACAGGAACTGGGGCCAACGTCCTGACTTTC. Its protein is CASRPERTGTGANVLTF.